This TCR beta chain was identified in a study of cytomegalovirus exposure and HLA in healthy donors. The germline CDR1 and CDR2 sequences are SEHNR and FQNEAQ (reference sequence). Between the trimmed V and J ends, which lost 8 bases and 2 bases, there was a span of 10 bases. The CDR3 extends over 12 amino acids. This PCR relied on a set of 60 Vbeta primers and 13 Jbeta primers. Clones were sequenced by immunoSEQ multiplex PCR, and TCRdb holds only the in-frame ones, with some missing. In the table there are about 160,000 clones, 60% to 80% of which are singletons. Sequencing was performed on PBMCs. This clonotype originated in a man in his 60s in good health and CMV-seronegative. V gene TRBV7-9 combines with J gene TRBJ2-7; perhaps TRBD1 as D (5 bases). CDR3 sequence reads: CASGVRAYEQYF. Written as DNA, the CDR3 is TGTGCCAGCGGTGTCAGGGCCTACGAGCAGTACTTC.